Shown below are 15 T cell receptor beta chains from a single sample sequenced in a study of CD8 T cells in ankylosing spondylitis. TCRdb re-called the 5' RACE reads through MiXCR, storing one row per CDR3 protein. The sample carries approximately 260,000 distinct CDR3 sequences, around 9.2% recorded once. The sequenced sample was blood, either unsorted or a sorted T cell fraction (not recorded which). These TCRs come from a male donor with ankylosing spondylitis or in good health (not recorded which).

The chain employs TRBV6-5 and TRBJ1-1; 9 positions match TRBD1. In germline, CDR1 is MNHEY, CDR2 SVGAGI. This CDR3 is 14 amino acids long. V shed 2 bases, J shed 10 bases, and the junction held 8 bases outside the gene matches. The CDR3 DNA reads TGTGCCAGCAGTTACACCTCCGGGACAGGGATAGCTTTCTTT. The encoded protein is CASSYTSGTGIAFF.

This clonotype was observed at least ten times. The CDR3 DNA reads as TGTGCCAGCTTTATGGGGTGGAAGCAGGCAGATACGCAGTATTTT. Residues: CASFMGWKQADTQYF. V is TRBV2 and J is TRBJ2-3; D is unresolved. The V end lost 8 bases, the J end lost 4 bases, and 19 bases lay between the germline ends. The germline V gene encodes CDR1 SNHLY and CDR2 FYNNEI. The CDR3 runs to 15 residues.

This clonotype was observed a handful of times. The chain joins TRBV11-1 to TRBJ2-5; 10 bases match TRBD1. The CDR3 has 19 amino acids. V lost 8 bases and J lost 4; bases outside the gene matches: 22. Germline V gives CDR1 SGHAT, CDR2 FQDESV (reference sequence). In DNA, the CDR3 is TGTGCCAGCTCCGACCCCTCGTGGGCGGGACAGGGGCCTCGAGAGACCCAGTACTTC. This sequence encodes CASSDPSWAGQGPRETQYF. Using reference TRBV11-1 and TRBJ2-5 for the parts outside the CDR3, the full variable domain is EAEVAQSPRYKITEKSQAVAFWCDPISGHATLYWYRQILGQGPELLVQFQDESVVDDSQLPKDRFSAERLKGVDSTLKIQPAELGDSAMYLCASSDPSWAGQGPRETQYFGPGTRLLVL.

The sample holds many counts of this clonotype. Compared with germline, one end of the junction differs, possibly owing to a read error. This chain joins TRBV29-1 and TRBJ2-5, with 7 bases aligning to TRBD2. The germline gives CDR1 SQVTM, CDR2 ANQGSEA. The CDR3 length is 15 residues. CDR3: CSVGGGFVNQESQYF. The DNA for the CDR3 is TGCAGCGTTGGGGGGGGGTTCGTAAATCAAGAGAGCCAGTACTTC.

This clonotype was picked up many times. V gene TRBV9 combines with J gene TRBJ2-2; D unresolved. The CDR3 consists of 12 residues. Germline V CDR1 and CDR2: SGDLS, YYNGEE. The V end was cut by 2 bases, the J end by 4 bases, with 3 bases between. The CDR3 region is CASSVGTGELFF. The CDR3 nucleotides are TGTGCCAGCAGCGTGGGCACCGGGGAGCTGTTTTTT.

This sequence joins TRBV7-2 and TRBJ1-5; D not certain. With 3 bases removed from V and 6 bases from J, the gap between germline ends came to 12 bases. CDR3 length: 14 amino acids. Germline V CDR1 and CDR2: SGHTA, FQGNSA. The CDR3 region is CASSFHGVGQPQHF. The CDR3 coding sequence is TGTGCCAGCAGCTTTCATGGGGTTGGTCAGCCCCAGCATTTT.

This clonotype was seen many times. The chain carries TRBV5-8 and TRBJ2-3; no clear D gene. The CDR3 is made up of 13 amino acids. CDR1 SGHTS and CDR2 YDEGEE come from the germline V gene. V was clipped by 5 bases and J by 6 bases, with 13 bases between them. CDR3 sequence reads: CASRIKGVDTQYF. The CDR3 DNA reads as TGTGCCAGCAGAATAAAGGGTGTTGATACGCAGTATTTT.

J is TRBJ2-7 and V is TRBV7-9; 9 nucleotides line up with TRBD1. V lost 5 bases, J lost 5 bases, and 10 bases stayed unmatched. CDR3 length: 15 residues. Germline CDR1 and CDR2: SEHNR and FQNEAQ (reference sequence). The CDR3, as DNA: TGTGCCAGCAGCACCGACAGGGGGATTTGGGACGAGCAGTACTTC. This translates into CASSTDRGIWDEQYF.

This clonotype came up many times. This rearrangement joins TRBV7-2 to TRBJ2-1; D is undetermined. This CDR3 is built from 13 residues. The germline V gene encodes CDR1 SGHTA and CDR2 FQGNSA. Trimming stripped 7 bases from V and 9 bases from J, with 16 bases between. The CDR3 nucleotides read TGTGCCAGCACCCCCCCTCTTAGCATTGAGCAGTTCTTC. Its translation is CASTPPLSIEQFF.

This clonotype came up many times. J is TRBJ2-7 and V is TRBV5-6; 7 bases align to TRBD2. The CDR3 is made up of 17 amino acids. The germline gives CDR1 SGHDT, CDR2 YYEEEE. Trimming took 4 bases from V and 1 from J; bases not matched to a gene: 14. The CDR3 coding sequence is TGTGCCAGCAGCCCCCCGAGAGGAGGCGGGAGTTCCTACGAGCAGTACTTC. It encodes CASSPPRGGGSSYEQYF.

CDR3 region: CASSPEQGSYEQYF. In DNA, the CDR3 is TGTGCCAGCAGCCCAGAGCAGGGGAGCTACGAGCAGTACTTC. V is TRBV5-4 and J is TRBJ2-7; D perhaps matches TRBD1 (6 bases). Germline CDR1 SGHNT, CDR2 YYREEE (reference sequence). V lost 4 bases to trimming and J lost 3 bases, with 14 bases between them. This CDR3 comprises 14 residues.

This clonotype was counted many times. J is TRBJ1-4 and V is TRBV19; tentatively, D is TRBD1 (5 bases). V lost 5 bases to trimming and J lost 2 bases, with 24 bases between them. This CDR3 contains 19 residues. Per germline, CDR1 LNHDA and CDR2 SQIVND (reference sequence). DNA of the CDR3: TGTGCCAGTAGTCCTTTGGAAGGGACCTCCGCGTGGACTAATGAAAAACTGTTTTTT. Residues: CASSPLEGTSAWTNEKLFF.

This clonotype has at least ten counts. The chain joins TRBV5-4 to TRBJ2-1; maybe TRBD2 (6 bases). V lost 2 bases, J lost 9 bases, and 18 bases lay in between. The CDR3 is made up of 15 amino acids. From germline, CDR1 is SGHNT and CDR2 YYREEE (reference sequence). CDR3 sequence reads: CASSFGGLGSGEQFF. The CDR3 nucleotides read TGTGCCAGCAGCTTTGGGGGGTTGGGGAGTGGTGAGCAGTTCTTC.

This clonotype has ten or more counts. The chain carries TRBV15 and TRBJ1-1; TRBD1 agrees at 7 bases. This CDR3 region has 16 residues. From germline, CDR1 is LNHNV and CDR2 YYDKDF (reference sequence). J lost 2 bases, V lost 4 bases, and 10 bases had no gene match. The CDR3 bases are TGTGCCACCAGCATTGGGATCGGGACAGACAACACTGAAGCTTTCTTT. Protein: CATSIGIGTDNTEAFF.

The chain employs TRBV5-5 and TRBJ2-5; D ambiguous. The CDR3 extends over 14 amino acids. Trimming cost V 0 bases and J 5 bases, with 11 bases left between them. CDR1 is SGHKS, CDR2 YYEKEE, per germline (reference sequence). CDR3 DNA sequence: TGTGCCAGCAGCTTGGCCCCGCTGGGGGAGACCCAGTACTTC. It codes for CASSLAPLGETQYF.